This TCR beta chain was documented in a study of spatial heterogeneity in lung cancer. Time point defined: sample taken at primary tumor resection. Whole RNA was taken from tumor, nontumor lung or frozen PBMC; it was then sequenced unsorted. V was clipped by 3 bases and J by 3 bases; unmatched bases: 1. The CDR3 contains 14 residues. CDR1 is SNHLY and CDR2 is FYNNEI in the germline V gene. Via MiXCR, TCRdb re-called the 5' RACE reads, giving one row per CDR3 protein. The sample has 90,000 or so distinct CDR3 sequences; 7% to 9% are singletons. This TCR was recovered from a male donor with early-stage non-small cell lung cancer. The sequencing used PBMCs, collected at surgery. J is TRBJ2-3 and V is TRBV2; 9 nucleotides line up with TRBD2. In DNA, the CDR3 is TGTGCCAGCAGTGACCTAGCGGGAACAGATACGCAGTATTTT. The encoded protein is CASSDLAGTDTQYF. Using reference TRBV2 and TRBJ2-3 for the parts outside the CDR3, the full variable domain is EPEVTQTPSHQVTQMGQEVILRCVPISNHLYFYWYRQILGQKVEFLVSFYNNEISEKSEIFDDQFSVERPDGSNFTLKIRSTKLEDSAMYFCASSDLAGTDTQYFGPGTRLTVL.